Below are 30 T cell receptor beta chains sequenced from a single sample in a study of blood T cell repertoires in COVID-19. The data were produced by immunoSEQ multiplex PCR, yet TCRdb's version contains in-frame clones alone and is incomplete. Here the sample spans roughly 50,000 clones, roughly 88% being singletons. Sequenced sample: peripheral blood. Receptor source: a man over 45 with acute or convalescent COVID-19.

The V gene is TRBV5-1, the J gene TRBJ2-3, with D maybe TRBD2 (6 bases). Trimming shortened V by 3 bases and J by 1 base, and 18 bases separated the two germline ends. The germline gives CDR1 SGHRS, CDR2 YFSETQ. CDR3 length equals 17 residues. The chain's CDR3 is CASSSLVTSWGTDTQYF. Written as DNA, the CDR3 is TGCGCCAGCAGCTCCCTCGTGACTAGTTGGGGCACAGATACGCAGTATTTT.

The chain couples TRBV27 to TRBJ2-1; a weak D match, TRBD2 (5 bases). The germline V gene has CDR1 MNHEY and CDR2 SMNVEV (reference sequence). Trimming stripped 2 bases from V and 10 bases from J, with 12 bases between. The CDR3 totals 13 residues. The CDR3, as DNA: TGTGCCAGCAGTTTACAACTCGGCGGGGAGCAGTTCTTC. Translated: CASSLQLGGEQFF.

This sequence joins TRBV28 and TRBJ2-7; 7 bases fit TRBD1. V was clipped by 6 bases and J by 3 bases; unmatched bases: 8. There are 14 residues in the CDR3. Germline CDR1 MDHEN, CDR2 SYDVKM. This chain's CDR3 is CASRIQGTVYEQYF. CDR3 coding DNA: TGTGCCAGCAGGATACAGGGGACAGTCTACGAGCAGTACTTC.

V and J are TRBV7-2 and TRBJ1-1; D call uncertain. Trimming left V 3 bases short and J 1 base short, with 6 bases between. Germline V CDR1 and CDR2: SGHTA, FQGNSA. CDR3 size: 13 residues. In nucleotides, the CDR3 is TGTGCCAGCAGCTTCGGCGGGAACACTGAAGCTTTCTTT. Amino acids: CASSFGGNTEAFF.

The chain recombines TRBV5-8 with TRBJ1-2; D may be TRBD1 (5 bases). The CDR3 extends over 15 amino acids. Per germline, CDR1 SGHTS and CDR2 YDEGEE. V was clipped by 1 base and J by 4 bases, with 14 bases between them. The CDR3 region has the DNA TGTGCCAGCAGCTTGAGACAGACTTTGATCTATGGCTACACCTTC. It yields the protein CASSLRQTLIYGYTF.

The chain is built from TRBV4-1 and TRBJ2-2; 8 positions match TRBD2. V shed 5 bases and J 5 bases; nucleotides not matched to a gene: 7. The CDR3 has 15 residues. From germline, CDR1 is MGHRA and CDR2 YSYEKL. CDR3 bases: TGCGCCAGCAGCGAATATCGGGGGGGAACCGGGGAGCTGTTTTTT. Protein sequence: CASSEYRGGTGELFF.

The chain employs TRBV6-5 and TRBJ1-1; D is possibly TRBD1 (6 bases). The V gene's germline CDR1 is MNHEY and CDR2 SVGAGI. The CDR3 is 15 residues long. V lost 2 bases to trimming and J lost 0 bases, with 10 bases between them. The CDR3 is CASSYGQYMNTEAFF. CDR3 in DNA: TGTGCCAGCAGTTACGGACAGTACATGAACACTGAAGCTTTCTTT.

CDR3 in amino acids: CASSPTIAGAGELFF. The CDR3 bases are TGTGCCAGCTCACCCACGATAGCAGGGGCCGGGGAGCTGTTTTTT. The J gene is TRBJ2-2, the V gene TRBV18; D is possibly TRBD1 (6 bases). Germline V lookup: CDR1 KGHSH, CDR2 LQKENI. V was trimmed by 3 bases and J by 6 bases, leaving 14 bases between them. This CDR3 contains 15 residues. Filled out from reference TRBV18 and TRBJ2-2, the complete variable domain reads NAGVMQNPRHLVRRRGQEARLRCSPMKGHSHVYWYRQLPEEGLKFMVYLQKENIIDESGMPKERFSAEFPKEGPSILRIQQVVRGDSAAYFCASSPTIAGAGELFFGEGSRLTVL.

The chain combines TRBV20-1 with TRBJ2-1; D might be TRBD2 (5 bases). CDR3 length equals 11 residues. Germline CDR1 and CDR2: DFQATT and SNEGSKA (reference sequence). With 7 bases removed from V and 7 bases from J, the gap between germline ends came to 11 bases. The chain's CDR3 is CSGRGPNEQFF. The CDR3 coding sequence is TGCAGTGGGAGAGGGCCGAATGAGCAGTTCTTC.

The rearrangement links TRBV29-1 to TRBJ2-1, with D possibly TRBD1 on 5 matching bases. The CDR3 is 14 amino acids. The germline gives CDR1 SQVTM, CDR2 ANQGSEA. Trimming left V 6 bases short and J 0 bases short, with 12 bases between. The CDR3 DNA sequence: TGCAGCGTCCCGCGACAGAGCTCCTACAATGAGCAGTTCTTC. This encodes CSVPRQSSYNEQFF.

CDR3 sequence (DNA): TGTGCCAGCAGCTTAAACACAGCCTCTGGAAACACCATATATTTT. It specifies CASSLNTASGNTIYF. V usage is TRBV7-2 and J usage is TRBJ1-3; no definite D call. V was shortened by 2 bases and J by 0 bases, with 8 bases between the two germline ends. The germline V gene encodes CDR1 SGHTA and CDR2 FQGNSA. This CDR3 contains 15 residues.

The chain is built from TRBV6-2 or TRBV6-3 and TRBJ2-3; maybe TRBD1 (5 bases). Germline V CDR1 and CDR2: MNHEY, SVGEGT. CDR3 size: 14 residues. Trimming left V 0 bases short and J 4 bases short, with 8 bases between. This CDR3 reads CASSYSQGPDTQYF. CDR3 coding DNA: TGTGCCAGCAGTTACTCGCAGGGCCCAGATACGCAGTATTTT.

The rearrangement uses TRBV28 and TRBJ1-2, with TRBD1 matching over 7 bases. Looked up from germline, CDR1 is MDHEN and CDR2 is SYDVKM. V shed 4 bases and J 14 bases; nucleotides not matched to a gene: 22. This CDR3 is 16 amino acids long. For the CDR3, the DNA is TGTGCCAGCAGTTCACTTGGGGGACAGACTGTTATGAGGAGGACCTTC. Translated: CASSSLGGQTVMRRTF.

The CDR3 region is CASSFSQGARAEKLFF. For the CDR3, the DNA is TGTGCCAGCAGCTTTTCACAGGGGGCGAGGGCTGAAAAACTGTTTTTT. This chain uses TRBV5-6 with TRBJ1-4; 9 bases match TRBD1. This CDR3 has 16 amino acids. The germline V gene encodes CDR1 SGHDT and CDR2 YYEEEE. After removal of 2 bases from V and 7 bases from J, the junction contained 9 bases not matched to a gene.

V gene TRBV2 combines with J gene TRBJ1-1; 9 bases match TRBD1. V dropped 4 bases and J dropped 5; count of bases not matched to a gene: 5. The CDR3 loop spans 14 amino acids. Germline CDR1 SNHLY, CDR2 FYNNEI. The CDR3 loop is CASSGRTGETEAFF. The DNA of the CDR3 is TGTGCCAGCAGTGGTAGGACAGGGGAGACTGAAGCTTTCTTT. The entire variable domain, with the rest obtained from reference TRBV2 and TRBJ1-1, is as follows: EPEVTQTPSHQVTQMGQEVILRCVPISNHLYFYWYRQILGQKVEFLVSFYNNEISEKSEIFDDQFSVERPDGSNFTLKIRSTKLEDSAMYFCASSGRTGETEAFFGQGTRLTVV.

The V and J genes are TRBV7-9 and TRBJ1-2, with a possible D match to TRBD1 (5 bases). Germline CDR1 SEHNR, CDR2 FQNEAQ (reference sequence). Trimming stripped 5 bases from V and 8 bases from J, with 15 bases between. The CDR3 loop spans 13 amino acids. CDR3 protein: CASSPPSRVGYTF. The CDR3, as DNA: TGTGCCAGCAGCCCACCCTCCAGGGTAGGCTACACCTTC.

The chain has TRBV27 and TRBJ1-1, with D possibly TRBD1 on 6 matching bases. The V and J ends lost 7 bases and 2 bases respectively, with 11 bases between them. The CDR3 covers 13 residues. Germline values: CDR1 MNHEY, CDR2 SMNVEV (reference sequence). For the CDR3, the DNA is TGTGCCAGCAACAAACAGGGAAACACTGAAGCTTTCTTT. Translating it yields CASNKQGNTEAFF.

The chain carries TRBV24-1 and TRBJ2-1; the match to TRBD1 covers 7 bases. CDR1 KGHDR and CDR2 SFDVKD come from the germline V gene. The trim removed 4 bases at V and 6 bases at J, leaving 8 bases unmatched. The CDR3 has 15 amino acids. The CDR3 DNA reads TGTGCCACCAGTGAACGGGACAGAGCAAGCAATGAGCAGTTCTTC. Translating gives CATSERDRASNEQFF.

V and J are TRBV4-1 and TRBJ2-7, with 10 bases that match TRBD1. The V and J ends lost 0 bases and 6 bases, in that order; junction bases with no gene match: 5. CDR3 length: 15 amino acids. Germline-derived CDR1 and CDR2 are MGHRA and YSYEKL. Here the CDR3 reads CASSQDSDRGREQYF. The CDR3 nucleotides are TGCGCCAGCAGCCAAGATAGCGACAGGGGGCGCGAGCAGTACTTC.

This clone was observed once. V usage is TRBV9 and J usage is TRBJ2-5; D is uncertain. The germline CDR1 and CDR2 sequences are SGDLS and YYNGEE. The CDR3 is made up of 12 amino acids. The V end was cut by 4 bases, the J end by 1 base, with 5 bases between. CDR3 sequence: CASSPSQETQYF. CDR3 nucleotide sequence: TGTGCCAGCAGCCCATCCCAAGAGACCCAGTACTTC. The full variable domain, its missing parts supplied by reference TRBV9 and TRBJ2-5, is DSGVTQTPKHLITATGQRVTLRCSPRSGDLSVYWYQQSLDQGLQFLIQYYNGEERAKGNILERFSAQQFPDLHSELNLSSLELGDSALYFCASSPSQETQYFGPGTRLLVL.

The chain is built from TRBV29-1 and TRBJ2-7, with 7 bases fitting TRBD2. CDR1 is SQVTM, CDR2 ANQGSEA, per germline. The CDR3 covers 14 residues. Trimming at V came to 4 bases and at J to 2 bases, leaving 8 bases not matched to a gene. The CDR3 here is CSVVGGAGTYEQYF. As DNA, the CDR3 is TGCAGCGTTGTGGGAGGGGCAGGGACCTACGAGCAGTACTTC.

The chain couples TRBV12-5 to TRBJ1-6, with 8 bases that match TRBD1. Germline values: CDR1 LGHNT, CDR2 FRNRAP. The CDR3 contains 21 residues. V dropped 0 bases and J dropped 5; count of bases not matched to a gene: 18. The CDR3 coding sequence is TGTGCTAGTGGTTTGGTACTCCCGAATTTTGGACAGGGCAGACATAATTCACCCCTCCACTTT. Residues: CASGLVLPNFGQGRHNSPLHF.

The chain combines TRBV7-9 with TRBJ1-3, with a possible D match to TRBD1 (5 bases). The germline V gene has CDR1 SEHNR and CDR2 FQNEAQ (reference sequence). The CDR3 covers 15 residues. V was shortened by 2 bases and J by 0 bases, with 8 bases between the two germline ends. The CDR3, as DNA: TGTGCCAGCAGCTTATCGGGGGTCTCTGGAAACACCATATATTTT. Translated, it gives CASSLSGVSGNTIYF.

V usage is TRBV7-9 and J usage is TRBJ1-3; D is possibly TRBD1 (5 bases). Germline V gene sequence: CDR1 SEHNR, CDR2 FQNEAQ (reference sequence). Deletions cut 5 bases from V and 8 bases from J, with 10 bases between. This CDR3 region has 12 residues. The CDR3 loop is CASSTEGDTIYF. CDR3 bases: TGTGCCAGCAGCACCGAAGGGGACACCATATATTTT.

This rearrangement joins TRBV3-1 (or the pseudogene TRBV3-2) to TRBJ1-2; D ambiguous. In germline, CDR1 is LGHDT, CDR2 YNNKEL (reference sequence). Trimming cost V 4 bases and J 4 bases, with 7 bases left between them. The CDR3 sequence is 12 residues long. The CDR3 coding sequence is TGTGCCAGCAGCCGAGACCGCTATGGCTACACCTTC. It codes for CASSRDRYGYTF.

The rearrangement links TRBV27 to TRBJ2-3, with 7 bases identical to TRBD1. Looked up from germline, CDR1 is MNHEY and CDR2 is SMNVEV (reference sequence). V was clipped by 10 bases and J by 3 bases; unmatched bases: 19. This CDR3 region has 17 residues. The CDR3 region has the DNA TGTGCCACACAGGGGCGGACCCAACTAGGATTGACAGATACGCAGTATTTT. This gives the protein CATQGRTQLGLTDTQYF.

V is TRBV11-2 and J is TRBJ1-1, with TRBD1 matching 8 bases. The CDR3 sequence is 15 residues long. The J segment lost 9 bases and the V segment lost 0 bases, leaving 9 bases of the junction unmatched. The V gene's germline CDR1 is SGHAT and CDR2 FQNNGV. The CDR3: CASSLEDRVRNQAFF. CDR3 DNA: TGTGCCAGCAGCTTAGAGGACAGGGTGAGGAACCAAGCTTTCTTT.

This clone was detected only once. The chain uses TRBV6-4 and TRBJ2-1, with a possible D match to TRBD1 (6 bases). Germline V lookup: CDR1 MRHNA, CDR2 SNTAGT. The V and J ends lost 2 bases and 1 base respectively, with 9 bases between them. The CDR3 runs to 15 residues. CDR3 in DNA: TGTGCCAGCAGTGACCGAGGGGGTTCCTACAATGAGCAGTTCTTC. Its translation: CASSDRGGSYNEQFF.

V and J are TRBV19 and TRBJ2-1; 7 bases align to TRBD1. The CDR3 loop spans 14 amino acids. Germline V CDR1 and CDR2: LNHDA, SQIVND (reference sequence). V gave up 3 bases and J gave up 5 bases; unmatched junction bases: 4. The CDR3 DNA sequence: TGTGCCAGTAGTATGAGGGGGCGGAACAATGAGCAGTTCTTC. Its protein product is CASSMRGRNNEQFF. Complete variable domain (other parts from reference TRBV19 and TRBJ2-1): DGGITQSPKYLFRKEGQNVTLSCEQNLNHDAMYWYRQDPGQGLRLIYYSQIVNDFQKGDIAEGYSVSREKKESFPLTVTSAQKNPTAFYLCASSMRGRNNEQFFGPGTRLTVL.

This sequence joins TRBV19 and TRBJ2-7; 10 bases align to TRBD2. This CDR3 spans 14 amino acids. V lost 5 bases and J lost 4; bases outside the gene matches: 5. The V gene's germline CDR1 is LNHDA and CDR2 SQIVND (reference sequence). As DNA, the CDR3 is TGTGCCAGTAGTCTAGCGGGAGCGCAATACGAGCAGTACTTC. Its protein product is CASSLAGAQYEQYF.